The 9 T cell receptor beta chains below come from one sample, sequenced in a study of T cell repertoires in cytomegalovirus infection. TCRdb called the reads again in MiXCR, with one record for every CDR3 protein. The sample contains about 740,000 distinct CDR3 sequences, less than 40% of which appear only once. The sequenced material came from PBMCs. The receptors shown here come from a human donor in good health (CMV status not recorded). Some clones in this sample may be carry-over from other donors' samples.

J is TRBJ1-5 and V is TRBV27, with a possible D match to TRBD1 (5 bases). This CDR3 spans 14 amino acids. The V and J ends lost 6 bases and 7 bases respectively, with 16 bases between them. The V gene's germline CDR1 is MNHEY and CDR2 SMNVEV (reference sequence). The CDR3 DNA sequence: TGTGCCAGCAGCCACCTAGGGGCTCAACAGCCCCAGCATTTT. Protein sequence: CASSHLGAQQPQHF.

This rearrangement joins TRBV19 to TRBJ2-3; 9 bases line up with TRBD2. CDR1 and CDR2 from the germline V gene are LNHDA and SQIVND (reference sequence). V was pared by 5 bases and J by 1 base, with 4 bases of the junction left unmatched. CDR3 length: 15 amino acids. The CDR3 protein is CASSGIAGGTDTQYF. DNA for the CDR3: TGTGCCAGTAGTGGGATAGCGGGGGGCACAGATACGCAGTATTTT.

The chain couples TRBV20-1 to TRBJ2-2; 8 positions agree with TRBD1. The CDR3 loop spans 17 amino acids. V was clipped by 0 bases and J by 3 bases; unmatched bases: 9. Germline V gives CDR1 DFQATT, CDR2 SNEGSKA (reference sequence). CDR3 residues: CSARDPRQGTDTGELFF. DNA for the CDR3: TGCAGTGCTAGAGACCCTCGACAGGGGACGGACACCGGGGAGCTGTTTTTT.

The J gene is TRBJ2-7, the V gene TRBV7-9, with no clear D. The CDR3 covers 15 residues. Germline loops: CDR1 SEHNR, CDR2 FQNEAQ (reference sequence). Deletions cut 1 base from V and 4 bases from J, with 14 bases between. CDR3 nucleotide sequence: TGTGCCAGCAGCTTAGTTCGGCTAAGTAGTTACGAGCAGTACTTC. It specifies CASSLVRLSSYEQYF.

This clonotype is a singleton in its sample. The V and J genes are TRBV6-2 or TRBV6-3 and TRBJ2-3, with 9 bases aligning to TRBD2. Germline V gene sequence: CDR1 MNHEY, CDR2 SVGEGT. The CDR3 runs to 14 residues. J was trimmed by 5 bases and V by 4 bases; bases with no gene match: 4. The CDR3 DNA reads as TGTGCCAGCAGTTGGCGGGGGGGCCGAGATACGCAGTATTTT. Amino acid sequence: CASSWRGGRDTQYF.

This clonotype was seen only a few times. The chain recombines TRBV10-3 with TRBJ2-4; a possible D gene is TRBD1 (5 bases). The CDR3 is 14 residues long. V was cut by 1 base and J by 9 bases, with 13 bases left in between. The germline CDR1 and CDR2 sequences are ENHRY and SYGVKD. CDR3 residues: CAISEFPGNSIQYF. DNA of the CDR3: TGTGCCATCAGTGAGTTTCCAGGGAATAGCATTCAGTACTTC.

This clonotype was observed a few times. The chain is built from TRBV4-1 and TRBJ1-2, with unresolved D. CDR3 length equals 15 residues. The V gene lost 3 bases and the J gene lost 4 bases, with 15 bases spanning the gap. Germline V CDR1 and CDR2: MGHRA, YSYEKL. The CDR3 protein is CASSQTLGRVYGYTF. The CDR3 DNA is TGCGCCAGCAGCCAGACGCTGGGTAGGGTCTATGGCTACACCTTC.

This clonotype has a count of ten or more. This chain links TRBV7-2 with TRBJ1-3; the D is unclear. Germline values: CDR1 SGHTA, CDR2 FQGNSA. The length of the CDR3 is 14 residues. The germline V and J ends were trimmed by 1 base and 4 bases, with 8 bases remaining between them. CDR3 sequence reads: CASSLVGWGNTIYF. For the CDR3, the DNA is TGTGCCAGCAGCTTAGTCGGGTGGGGAAACACCATATATTTT.

The chain employs TRBV7-2 and TRBJ2-1; possibly TRBD1 or TRBD2 for D (6 bases each). V lost 2 bases and J lost 2, with 10 bases in between. CDR3 length: 15 amino acids. In germline, CDR1 is SGHTA, CDR2 FQGNSA. The CDR3 DNA reads TGTGCCAGCAGCTTATGGGGGGCAGCCTACAATGAGCAGTTCTTC. Protein: CASSLWGAAYNEQFF.